Below are 28 T cell receptor beta chains sequenced from a single sample in a study of CD8+ T cells in alopecia areata. Extracted from the samples, RNA was reverse transcribed into cDNA to serve as the sequencing template. Some clones are missing from TCRdb's copy, which holds only in-frame ones; the method was immunoSEQ multiplex PCR. The sample records 170,000 or so clones, just under 60% being singletons. The material was CD4+ T cells sorted from blood, obtained at week 0. The source is a human donor with alopecia areata.

The chain joins TRBV7-3 to TRBJ2-1, with 11 bases that match TRBD2. The CDR3 runs 16 residues. The J segment lost 2 bases and the V segment lost 3 bases, leaving 3 bases of the junction unmatched. Germline V gene sequence: CDR1 SGHTA, CDR2 FQGTGA. CDR3 amino acids: CASSFNSGGAYNEQFF. In DNA form, the CDR3 reads TGTGCCAGCAGCTTCAATAGCGGGGGGGCCTACAATGAGCAGTTCTTC.

This clone has only one observation. This chain links TRBV27 with TRBJ2-3, with TRBD2 identical over 7 bases. This CDR3 spans 14 amino acids. The V gene end was trimmed by 6 bases and the J gene end by 1 base; junction bases not matched to a gene: 4. Germline V gene sequence: CDR1 MNHEY, CDR2 SMNVEV (reference sequence). CDR3 nucleotides: TGTGCCAGCAGGCCGGGGGGAGGCACAGATACGCAGTATTTT. Translation gives CASRPGGGTDTQYF.

The chain has TRBV5-1 and TRBJ1-1; D is undetermined. The germline V gene has CDR1 SGHRS and CDR2 YFSETQ. The CDR3 length is 15 residues. The germline V and J ends were trimmed by 4 bases and 3 bases, with 16 bases remaining between them. The chain's CDR3 is CASSRREVGYTEAFF. Here the CDR3 DNA reads TGCGCCAGCAGCAGGAGGGAAGTGGGTTACACTGAAGCTTTCTTT.

The rearrangement joins TRBV5-4 to TRBJ2-1; D is perhaps TRBD1 (5 bases). The germline V gene has CDR1 SGHNT and CDR2 YYREEE (reference sequence). V dropped 6 bases and J dropped 5 bases, with 9 bases sitting between them. The CDR3 is 12 amino acids. CDR3 protein: CASKGLHNEQFF. The CDR3 DNA sequence: TGTGCCAGCAAGGGGCTACACAATGAGCAGTTCTTC. The entire variable domain, with the rest obtained from reference TRBV5-4 and TRBJ2-1, is as follows: ETGVTQSPTHLIKTRGQQVTLRCSSQSGHNTVSWYQQALGQGPQFIFQYYREEENGRGNFPPRFSGLQFPNYSSELNVNALELDDSALYLCASKGLHNEQFFGPGTRLTVL.

V and J are TRBV11-2 and TRBJ1-6; D may be TRBD1 (5 bases). Germline V gene data show CDR1 as SGHAT and CDR2 as FQNNGV. The CDR3 is 17 residues long. V gave up 5 bases and J gave up 5 bases, with 19 bases separating them. CDR3 protein: CASSQGFRDHNNSPLHF. As DNA, the CDR3 is TGTGCCAGCAGCCAAGGATTCCGGGACCATAATAATTCACCCCTCCACTTT.

The V and J genes are TRBV29-1 and TRBJ1-1, with 7 bases lining up with TRBD1. Germline CDR1 and CDR2: SQVTM and ANQGSEA. V was pared by 7 bases and J by 5 bases, with 10 bases of the junction left unmatched. This CDR3 region has 13 residues. The CDR3 nucleotides read TGCAGCGGGCGGACAGTACAGGGGACTGAAGCTTTCTTT. Protein: CSGRTVQGTEAFF.

The chain combines TRBV19 with TRBJ2-2; perhaps D is TRBD1 or TRBD2 (5 bases each). The V end lost 8 bases, the J end lost 2 bases, and 15 bases lay between the germline ends. CDR3 length equals 15 residues. CDR1 is LNHDA, CDR2 SQIVND, per germline (reference sequence). Written as DNA, the CDR3 is TGTGCCAGTTCACCGGGACGCCCCAACACCGGGGAGCTGTTTTTT. Translating gives CASSPGRPNTGELFF.

This clone was found a few times. The chain carries TRBV30 and TRBJ1-2, with 9 bases aligning to TRBD1. CDR1 and CDR2 (germline): GTSNPN, SVGIG (reference sequence). J gave up 6 bases and V 5 bases, and 7 bases lay outside the gene matches. This CDR3 is 13 amino acids long. Here the CDR3 reads CAWSQDRGHGYTF. CDR3 nucleotide sequence: TGTGCCTGGTCTCAGGACAGGGGCCATGGCTACACCTTC. The variable domain in full, with the rest retrieved from reference TRBV30 and TRBJ1-2, is SQTIHQWPATLVQPVGSPLSLECTVEGTSNPNLYWYRQAAGRGLQLLFYSVGIGQISSEVPQNLSASRPQDRQFILSSKKLLLSDSGFYLCAWSQDRGHGYTFGSGTRLTVV.

The chain carries TRBV6-1 and TRBJ1-5; D not certain. The V gene's germline CDR1 is MNHNS and CDR2 SASEGT. CDR3 length equals 13 residues. Trimming left V 5 bases short and J 3 bases short, with 8 bases between. As DNA, the CDR3 is TGTGCCAGCAGTCAACGTAACAATCAGCCCCAGCATTTT. The encoded protein is CASSQRNNQPQHF.

A few counts support this clone. V and J are TRBV30 and TRBJ2-6, with a weak D call TRBD2 (5 bases). V lost 2 bases, J lost 0 bases, and 8 bases lay in between. In germline, CDR1 is GTSNPN, CDR2 SVGIG (reference sequence). The CDR3 covers 15 residues. CDR3 residues: CAWSTRISGANVLTF. The CDR3 DNA follows: TGTGCCTGGAGTACTAGGATCTCTGGGGCCAACGTCCTGACTTTC.

V usage is TRBV30 and J usage is TRBJ2-4; D not certain. CDR1 and CDR2 (germline): GTSNPN, SVGIG (reference sequence). Between the trimmed V and J ends, which lost 0 bases and 13 bases, there was a span of 10 bases. CDR3 size: 11 residues. The CDR3 nucleotides read TGTGCCTGGAGTGTCAAGAGTCTACAGTACTTC. The encoded protein is CAWSVKSLQYF. The full variable domain, completed using reference TRBV30 and TRBJ2-4, is SQTIHQWPATLVQPVGSPLSLECTVEGTSNPNLYWYRQAAGRGLQLLFYSVGIGQISSEVPQNLSASRPQDRQFILSSKKLLLSDSGFYLCAWSVKSLQYFGAGTRLSVL.

The V gene is TRBV19, the J gene TRBJ2-3, with 11 bases lining up with TRBD2. Germline values: CDR1 LNHDA, CDR2 SQIVND (reference sequence). V shed 1 base and J 9 bases; nucleotides not matched to a gene: 12. The CDR3 is made up of 17 amino acids. The CDR3 DNA sequence: TGTGCCAGTAGTATAGCAAAAACGGGACTAGCGGTCAGGACGCAGTATTTT. Encoded protein: CASSIAKTGLAVRTQYF.

The V and J genes are TRBV5-1 and TRBJ2-3; D is possibly TRBD1 or TRBD2 (5 bases each). The germline CDR1 and CDR2 sequences are SGHRS and YFSETQ. The CDR3 length is 16 residues. Trimming stripped 1 base from V and 0 bases from J, with 12 bases between. CDR3 DNA: TGCGCCAGCAGCTTGAGAATGGGGGAAAGCACAGATACGCAGTATTTT. As protein: CASSLRMGESTDTQYF.

This chain uses TRBV7-9 with TRBJ2-1, with TRBD2 identical over 8 bases. Looked up from germline, CDR1 is SEHNR and CDR2 is FQNEAQ (reference sequence). There are 11 residues in the CDR3. J was trimmed by 8 bases and V by 10 bases; bases with no gene match: 4. The CDR3 sequence: CATGGGHEQFF. CDR3 coding DNA: TGTGCCACGGGAGGGGGGCATGAGCAGTTCTTC.

The rearrangement uses TRBV6-6 and TRBJ2-7, with 9 positions matching TRBD1. In germline, CDR1 is MNHNY, CDR2 SVGAGI (reference sequence). The junction had 4 bases not matched to a gene; V was cut back by 5 bases and J by 2 bases. The CDR3 totals 14 residues. The CDR3: CASSTRQGAYEQYF. The CDR3 DNA reads TGTGCCAGCAGTACTCGACAGGGGGCCTACGAGCAGTACTTC.

The chain is built from TRBV29-1 and TRBJ1-2, with 9 bases that match TRBD1. CDR3 length: 13 amino acids. Germline loops: CDR1 SQVTM, CDR2 ANQGSEA. With V trimmed by 4 bases and J by 7 bases, 7 bases remained unmatched. Here the CDR3 reads CSVVFGQGLGYTF. In DNA, the CDR3 is TGCAGCGTTGTTTTTGGACAGGGGCTTGGCTACACCTTC.

This clone showed up just a few times. The rearrangement links TRBV29-1 to TRBJ2-3; 8 positions agree with TRBD1. Germline values: CDR1 SQVTM, CDR2 ANQGSEA. V lost 6 bases and J lost 6; bases outside the gene matches: 11. The CDR3 runs 14 residues. The CDR3 DNA is TGCAGCGTATCCGCAGGGGGCCCAGCGGATACGCAGTATTTT. Its translation is CSVSAGGPADTQYF.

In this sample, this clone turned up a few times. V usage is TRBV29-1 and J usage is TRBJ2-7; 7 bases map to TRBD1. Germline CDR1 and CDR2: SQVTM and ANQGSEA. This CDR3 region has 17 residues. Unmatched junction bases numbered 14, after V lost 2 bases and J lost 1 base. The DNA of the CDR3 is TGCAGCGTTGAACGTCGAACCTACAGGGGAGTATCCTACGAGCAGTACTTC. As protein: CSVERRTYRGVSYEQYF.

The rearrangement links TRBV11-2 to TRBJ1-5; D unresolved. V was trimmed by 3 bases and J by 4 bases, leaving 7 bases between them. Germline V lookup: CDR1 SGHAT, CDR2 FQNNGV. The CDR3 extends over 13 amino acids. CDR3 protein: CASSLGPNQPQHF. The CDR3 nucleotides are TGTGCCAGCAGCTTGGGCCCAAATCAGCCCCAGCATTTT.

The rearrangement joins TRBV30 to TRBJ2-5; TRBD1 might be the D (6 bases). The V gene lost 5 bases and the J gene lost 5 bases, with 15 bases spanning the gap. The CDR3 extends over 13 amino acids. CDR1 and CDR2 from the germline V gene are GTSNPN and SVGIG (reference sequence). In DNA form, the CDR3 reads TGTGCCTGGGACAGGCTGGGGATTGAGACCCAGTACTTC. It yields the protein CAWDRLGIETQYF.

The V gene is TRBV30, the J gene TRBJ1-2, with a weak D call TRBD1 (5 bases). Germline V gene data show CDR1 as GTSNPN and CDR2 as SVGIG (reference sequence). Deletions cut 0 bases from V and 8 bases from J, with 25 bases between. The CDR3 loop spans 17 amino acids. The CDR3 is CAWSVAPAGPTLWGYTF. CDR3 coding DNA: TGTGCCTGGAGTGTAGCCCCGGCGGGGCCCACTCTATGGGGCTACACCTTC.

Of note for this clone: Distinct nucleotide sequences in the sample also encode this CDR3. J is TRBJ2-6 and V is TRBV5-1; D may be TRBD1 (5 bases). This CDR3 region has 14 residues. CDR1 is SGHRS and CDR2 is YFSETQ in the germline V gene. Trimming cost V 6 bases and J 1 base, with 8 bases left between them. The DNA for the CDR3 is TGCGCCAGCACCGACAGTTCTGGGGCCAACGTCCTGACTTTC. Its translation: CASTDSSGANVLTF.

The V call is TRBV5-1, the J call TRBJ2-2; no clear D gene. Trimming took 1 base from V and 2 from J, leaving 12 bases between them. The V gene's germline CDR1 is SGHRS and CDR2 YFSETQ. The CDR3 extends over 16 amino acids. The CDR3 loop reads CASSLLSQTNTGELFF. Written as DNA, the CDR3 is TGCGCCAGCAGCTTGTTATCACAGACCAACACCGGGGAGCTGTTTTTT.

The rearrangement links TRBV5-4 to TRBJ2-2; 7 bases fit TRBD1. V was pared by 4 bases and J by 3 bases, with 6 bases of the junction left unmatched. Germline lookup yields CDR1 SGHNT and CDR2 YYREEE (reference sequence). The CDR3 spans 15 residues. The CDR3 region has the DNA TGTGCCAGCAGCGGGTACAGGGGAGACACCGGGGAGCTGTTTTTT. Protein: CASSGYRGDTGELFF.

J is TRBJ2-5 and V is TRBV1; the table names TRBD2, a call not compared with the DNA. TRBV1 is given as a pseudogene. The CDR3 length is 13 residues. As DNA, the CDR3 is TGCACCAGCAGTGCGGACTCGCAAGAGACCCAGTACTTC. Encoded protein: CTSSADSQETQYF.

Regarding this clone: The sample contains more than one DNA sequence encoding this CDR3. This chain connects TRBV30 to TRBJ1-2; D unresolved. Germline CDR1 and CDR2: GTSNPN and SVGIG (reference sequence). There are 11 residues in the CDR3. V shed 2 bases and J shed 4 bases, with 5 bases lying between them. The DNA for the CDR3 is TGTGCCTGGAGTTCTTTCTATGGCTACACCTTC. Its protein product is CAWSSFYGYTF.

The chain is built from TRBV29-1 and TRBJ2-4; possible D gene TRBD2, 6 bases. The CDR3 is 17 amino acids. Per the germline V gene, CDR1 is SQVTM and CDR2 is ANQGSEA. V lost 6 bases and J 0 bases, leaving 21 bases between the germline ends. The CDR3 DNA reads TGCAGCGTGACAAACCCCCGCGGGGACGTAGCCAAAAACATTCAGTACTTC. Protein sequence: CSVTNPRGDVAKNIQYF.

V is TRBV11-3 and J is TRBJ2-3; 9 nucleotides line up with TRBD2. Germline CDR1 is SGHNT and CDR2 is YENEEA. The V gene end was trimmed by 5 bases and the J gene end by 4 bases; junction bases not matched to a gene: 4. The CDR3 length is 14 residues. Here the CDR3 DNA reads TGTGCCAGCAGCGGGGGACTAGCCGCAGATACGCAGTATTTT. Protein: CASSGGLAADTQYF.